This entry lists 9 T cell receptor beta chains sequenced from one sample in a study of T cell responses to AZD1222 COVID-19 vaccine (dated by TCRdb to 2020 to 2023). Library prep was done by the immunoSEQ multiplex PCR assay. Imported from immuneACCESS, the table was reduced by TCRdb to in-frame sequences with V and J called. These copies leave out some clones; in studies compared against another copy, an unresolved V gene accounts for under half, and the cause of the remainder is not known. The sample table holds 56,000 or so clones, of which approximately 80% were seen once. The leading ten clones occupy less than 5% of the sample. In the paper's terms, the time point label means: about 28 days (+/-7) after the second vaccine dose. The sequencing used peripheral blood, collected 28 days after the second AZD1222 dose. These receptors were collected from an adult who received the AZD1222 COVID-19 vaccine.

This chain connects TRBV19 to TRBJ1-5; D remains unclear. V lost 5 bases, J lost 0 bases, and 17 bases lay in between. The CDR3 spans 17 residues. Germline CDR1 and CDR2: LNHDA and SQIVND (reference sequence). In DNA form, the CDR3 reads TGTGCCAGTAGTTCAAATCCTGGGGAAATTAGCAATCAGCCCCAGCATTTT. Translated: CASSSNPGEISNQPQHF. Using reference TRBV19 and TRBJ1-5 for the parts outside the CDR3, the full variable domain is DGGITQSPKYLFRKEGQNVTLSCEQNLNHDAMYWYRQDPGQGLRLIYYSQIVNDFQKGDIAEGYSVSREKKESFPLTVTSAQKNPTAFYLCASSSNPGEISNQPQHFGDGTRLSIL.

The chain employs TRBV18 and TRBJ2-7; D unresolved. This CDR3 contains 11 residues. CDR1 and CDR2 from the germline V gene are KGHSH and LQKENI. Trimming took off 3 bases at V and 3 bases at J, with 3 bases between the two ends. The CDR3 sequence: CASSPNYEQYF. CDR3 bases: TGTGCCAGCTCACCCAACTACGAGCAGTACTTC.

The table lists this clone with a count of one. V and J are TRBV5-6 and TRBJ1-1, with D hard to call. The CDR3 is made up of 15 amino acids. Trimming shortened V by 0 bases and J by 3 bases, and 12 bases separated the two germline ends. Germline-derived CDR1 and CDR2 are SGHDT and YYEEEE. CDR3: CASSLGVREDTEAFF. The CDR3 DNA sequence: TGTGCCAGCAGCTTGGGGGTACGGGAGGACACTGAAGCTTTCTTT.

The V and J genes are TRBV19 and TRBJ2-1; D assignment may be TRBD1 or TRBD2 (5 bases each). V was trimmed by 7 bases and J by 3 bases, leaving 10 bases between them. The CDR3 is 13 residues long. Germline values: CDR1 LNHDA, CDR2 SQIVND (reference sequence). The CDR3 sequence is CASTPGRYNEQFF. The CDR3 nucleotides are TGTGCCAGTACCCCGGGACGCTACAATGAGCAGTTCTTC.

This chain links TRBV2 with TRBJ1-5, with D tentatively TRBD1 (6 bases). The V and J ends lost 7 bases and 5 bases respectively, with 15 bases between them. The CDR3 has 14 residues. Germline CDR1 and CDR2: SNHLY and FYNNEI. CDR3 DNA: TGTGCCAGCAAAATAACAGGGTCGGATCAGCCCCAGCATTTT. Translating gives CASKITGSDQPQHF.

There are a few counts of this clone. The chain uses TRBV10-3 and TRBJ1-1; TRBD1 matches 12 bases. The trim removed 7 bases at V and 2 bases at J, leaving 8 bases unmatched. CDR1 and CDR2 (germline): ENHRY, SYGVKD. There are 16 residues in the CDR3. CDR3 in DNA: TGTGCCATCAAGCCGGGACAGGGGGCTTTTAACACTGAAGCTTTCTTT. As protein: CAIKPGQGAFNTEAFF.

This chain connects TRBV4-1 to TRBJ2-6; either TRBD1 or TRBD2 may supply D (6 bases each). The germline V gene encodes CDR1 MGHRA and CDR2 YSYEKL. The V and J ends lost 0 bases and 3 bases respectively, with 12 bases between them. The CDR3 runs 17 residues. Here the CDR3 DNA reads TGCGCCAGCAGCCAAGATAGGGGGGTCGGTGGGGCCAACGTCCTGACTTTC. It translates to CASSQDRGVGGANVLTF.

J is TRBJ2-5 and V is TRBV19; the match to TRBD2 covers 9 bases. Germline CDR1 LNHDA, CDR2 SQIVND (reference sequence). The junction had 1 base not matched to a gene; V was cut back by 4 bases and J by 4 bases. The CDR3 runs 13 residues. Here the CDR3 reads CASSTLAGETQYF. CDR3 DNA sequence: TGTGCCAGTAGTACACTAGCGGGAGAGACCCAGTACTTC.

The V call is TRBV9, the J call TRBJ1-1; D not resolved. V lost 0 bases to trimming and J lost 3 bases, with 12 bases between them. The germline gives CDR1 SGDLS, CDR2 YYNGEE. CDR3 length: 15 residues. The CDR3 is CASSVATARDTEAFF. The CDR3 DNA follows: TGTGCCAGCAGCGTAGCTACGGCAAGGGACACTGAAGCTTTCTTT.